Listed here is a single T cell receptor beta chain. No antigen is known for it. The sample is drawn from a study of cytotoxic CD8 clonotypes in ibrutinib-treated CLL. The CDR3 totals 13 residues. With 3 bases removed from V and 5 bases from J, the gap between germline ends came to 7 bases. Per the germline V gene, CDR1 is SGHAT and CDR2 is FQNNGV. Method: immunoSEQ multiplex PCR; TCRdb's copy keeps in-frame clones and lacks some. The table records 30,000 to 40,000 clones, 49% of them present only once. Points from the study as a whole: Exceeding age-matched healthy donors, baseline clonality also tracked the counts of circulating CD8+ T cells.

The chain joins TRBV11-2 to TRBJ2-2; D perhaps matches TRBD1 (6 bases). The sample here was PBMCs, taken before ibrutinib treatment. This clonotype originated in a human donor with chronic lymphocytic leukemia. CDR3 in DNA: TGTGCCAGCAGCTTTCAGGGGACCGGGGAGCTGTTTTTT. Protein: CASSFQGTGELFF.